The T cell receptor beta chain under discussion was sequenced for a study of CD8+ T cells in alopecia areata. RNA extraction was followed by reverse transcription into cDNA, which acted as the sequencing template. Measured with immunoSEQ multiplex PCR; TCRdb has only the in-frame clones, and not every one. The sample gives about 160,000 clones, about two thirds of which show up once; roughly 0.85% is in the top ten. The CDR3 has 16 residues. The germline V and J ends were trimmed by 1 base and 1 base, with 13 bases remaining between them. From germline, CDR1 is MGHRA and CDR2 YSYEKL. Treatment in this sample: oral pan-JAK inhibitor, 5-10 mg twice daily.

Sequenced here: CD4+ T cells sorted from blood, sampled at week 4, from a patient treated with tofacitinib. This TCR was recovered from a human donor with alopecia areata. The chain carries TRBV4-1 and TRBJ2-5, with TRBD1 as a possible D gene (5 bases). The chain's CDR3 is CASSQGQGTLQETQYF. The CDR3 DNA reads TGCGCCAGCAGCCAAGGGCAGGGTACCCTCCAAGAGACCCAGTACTTC.